Listed below are T cell receptor beta chains from one sample, sequenced in a study of Graves' ophthalmopathy and Graves' hyperthyroidism. TCRdb itself ran the multiplex PCR reads through MiXCR, one entry per CDR3 protein. The sample yields 650,000 to 900,000 distinct CDR3 sequences, roughly two fifths seen once. Sequencing used peripheral blood. The receptors were sampled from an adult man with Graves' ophthalmopathy. Each CDR3 is given with its conserved first and last residue. The D gene is left open where the match is weak. Some rows mark clone size as missing; the rest say once, few, many or name a class of expanded clone.

cdr3_aa,cdr3_nt,v_call,d_call,clone_size,cdr3_length,j_call
CASSLDPQARYEQYF,TGTGCCAGCAGCTTAGACCCGCAGGCCCGTTACGAGCAGTACTTC,TRBV11-2,NA,few,15,TRBJ2-7
CASSLQTGLAGPWREPQYF,TGTGCCAGCAGCCTTCAGACTGGACTAGCGGGGCCCTGGAGGGAGCCCCAGTACTTC,TRBV7-9,TRBD2,few,19,TRBJ2-5
CASSLGLVGVPQETQYF,TGTGCCAGCAGTTTAGGGCTGGTGGGAGTCCCCCAAGAGACCCAGTACTTC,TRBV12-3/TRBV12-4,NA,NA,17,TRBJ2-5
CASSATGRVRANVLTF,TGTGCCAGCAGCGCGACTGGGAGGGTCCGGGCCAACGTCCTGACTTTC,TRBV9,TRBD2,NA,16,TRBJ2-6
CASSLTGSYSYTF,TGTGCCAGCAGCTTGACTGGTTCCTATAGCTACACCTTC,TRBV11-2,NA,few,13,TRBJ1-2
CSAGAGGPYEQYF,TGCAGTGCCGGAGCGGGGGGCCCCTACGAGCAGTACTTC,TRBV20-1,TRBD2,NA,13,TRBJ2-7
CASSFIALGETQYF,TGTGCCAGCAGTTTCATAGCCCTGGGAGAGACCCAGTACTTC,TRBV10-3,NA,NA,14,TRBJ2-5
CASSVAGRGMETQYF,TGTGCCAGCAGCGTAGCGGGGCGGGGTATGGAGACCCAGTACTTC,TRBV9,NA,many,15,TRBJ2-5
CASGLVGQGDSQYF,TGTGCCAGCGGCTTGGTAGGTCAGGGGGATTCCCAGTACTTC,TRBV11-2,TRBD1,NA,14,TRBJ2-7
CASSERGGTDYSNQPQHF,TGTGCCAGCAGTGAACGTGGTGGGACAGACTATAGCAATCAGCCCCAGCATTTT,TRBV6-1,TRBD1,NA,18,TRBJ1-5
CASRDRQGLGSPLHF,TGTGCCAGCAGGGACCGACAGGGCTTGGGCTCACCCCTCCACTTT,TRBV6-5,TRBD1,few,15,TRBJ1-6
CSAVEPRGDQPQHF,TGCAGTGCGGTAGAGCCTAGGGGGGATCAGCCCCAGCATTTT,TRBV20-1,NA,NA,14,TRBJ1-5
CASSYGGLYEQYF,TGTGCCAGCAGTTACGGGGGTCTCTACGAGCAGTACTTC,TRBV10-3,NA,NA,13,TRBJ2-7
CASATGGSNQPQHF,TGTGCCAGCGCGACAGGGGGCAGCAATCAGCCCCAGCATTTT,TRBV11-1,TRBD1,NA,14,TRBJ1-5
CAWSRGGRGMDYGYTF,TGTGCCTGGAGTAGAGGGGGACGGGGTATGGACTATGGCTACACCTTC,TRBV30,NA,NA,16,TRBJ1-2
CASRGEGGSPRGYTF,TGTGCCAGCAGGGGAGAAGGGGGATCTCCTCGTGGCTACACCTTC,TRBV2,NA,few,15,TRBJ1-2
CASSPKAEELRVGYTF,TGTGCCAGCAGCCCGAAAGCTGAGGAGTTGAGGGTTGGCTACACCTTC,TRBV5-6,NA,NA,16,TRBJ1-2
CASSLDAVTIGELFF,TGCGCCAGCAGCTTGGATGCGGTTACCATCGGGGAGCTGTTTTTT,TRBV7-9,NA,NA,15,TRBJ2-2
CASSLRSTGGYTGELFF,TGTGCCAGCAGCTTAAGGTCGACAGGGGGCTACACCGGGGAGCTGTTTTTT,TRBV7-3,TRBD1,NA,17,TRBJ2-2
CASSLQVGDNSPLHF,TGTGCCAGCAGCTTACAGGTCGGAGATAATTCACCCCTCCACTTT,TRBV7-9,NA,few,15,TRBJ1-6
CASSLLAGAGETQYF,TGTGCCAGCAGCCTACTAGCGGGGGCGGGGGAGACCCAGTACTTC,TRBV7-3,TRBD2,many,15,TRBJ2-5
CSVYGTGSGGNVLTF,TGCAGCGTCTACGGGACGGGCTCGGGGGGCAACGTCCTGACTTTC,TRBV29-1,TRBD2,NA,15,TRBJ2-6
CADQQGLEKLFF,TGTGCTGACCAACAGGGGTTGGAAAAACTGTTTTTT,TRBV19,TRBD1,once,12,TRBJ1-4
CASSSKLQGRDNSPLHF,TGTGCCAGCAGCTCTAAACTTCAGGGAAGAGATAATTCACCCCTCCACTTT,TRBV7-9,NA,few,17,TRBJ1-6
CASSISVGGGYEQYF,TGTGCCAGTAGTATTTCCGTCGGAGGGGGGTACGAGCAGTACTTC,TRBV19,NA,many,15,TRBJ2-7
CASSFRQREETQYF,TGTGCCAGCAGCTTTAGGCAGAGAGAAGAGACCCAGTACTTC,TRBV7-2,NA,few,14,TRBJ2-5
CASSYRQGDYGYTF,TGTGCCAGCAGTTATCGGCAGGGTGACTATGGCTACACCTTC,TRBV6-6,NA,NA,14,TRBJ1-2
CATGQGPSTQYF,TGTGCCACAGGACAGGGGCCGTCGACCCAGTACTTC,TRBV10-3,TRBD1,NA,12,TRBJ2-5
CASSSSMNSPLHF,TGTGCCAGCAGTTCATCGATGAATTCACCCCTCCACTTT,TRBV12-3/TRBV12-4,NA,NA,13,TRBJ1-6
CASTRFQDRGTGTTIYF,TGTGCCAGCACCCGATTTCAGGACAGGGGCACTGGAACCACCATATATTTT,TRBV7-2,TRBD1,NA,17,TRBJ1-3
CASSQSGKLFF,TGTGCCAGCAGCCAATCGGGGAAACTGTTTTTT,TRBV4-2,NA,NA,11,TRBJ1-4
CASSYRVGEAFF,TGTGCCAGCAGTTACAGGGTGGGCGAAGCTTTCTTT,TRBV6-5,NA,many,12,TRBJ1-1
CASSFTGGRGTYEQYF,TGTGCCAGCAGTTTCACTGGGGGACGGGGAACCTACGAGCAGTACTTC,TRBV6-5,NA,NA,16,TRBJ2-7
CASSYRLLESSGNTIYF,TGTGCCAGCAGTTACCGGTTGTTGGAGAGCTCTGGAAACACCATATATTTT,TRBV10-3,NA,few,17,TRBJ1-3
CSACDQDTEAFF,TGCAGTGCTTGCGACCAGGACACTGAAGCTTTCTTT,TRBV20-1,NA,many,12,TRBJ1-1
CASSGGNYGYTF,TGTGCCAGTAGTGGAGGGAACTATGGCTACACCTTC,TRBV9,NA,many,12,TRBJ1-2
CSAESGGARETQYF,TGCAGTGCTGAAAGCGGGGGGGCCAGAGAGACCCAGTACTTC,TRBV20-1,TRBD2,NA,14,TRBJ2-5
CAWSPPYYGYTF,TGTGCCTGGAGTCCCCCGTACTATGGCTACACCTTC,TRBV30,NA,once,12,TRBJ1-2
CASSLLGQPSYEQYF,TGTGCCAGCAGCTTACTGGGACAACCGTCCTACGAGCAGTACTTC,TRBV7-9,NA,many,15,TRBJ2-7
CASSDYSRNTGELFF,TGTGCCAGCAGTGATTACAGTAGGAACACCGGGGAGCTGTTTTTT,TRBV7-9,NA,few,15,TRBJ2-2
CASRVGRWTESNQPQHF,TGTGCCAGCAGGGTGGGGAGATGGACAGAGAGCAATCAGCCCCAGCATTTT,TRBV19,NA,NA,17,TRBJ1-5
CSARDDLWTEETQYF,TGCAGTGCTAGAGATGATCTTTGGACAGAAGAGACCCAGTACTTC,TRBV20-1,NA,NA,15,TRBJ2-5
CSVWTGGGYGYTF,TGCAGCGTTTGGACAGGGGGCGGTTATGGCTACACCTTC,TRBV29-1,TRBD1,many,13,TRBJ1-2
CASSGLAGPYQETQYF,TGCGCCAGCAGTGGGCTAGCGGGGCCGTACCAAGAGACCCAGTACTTC,TRBV10-2,TRBD2,NA,16,TRBJ2-5
CSSPGRYEQYF,TGCAGCAGCCCCGGGAGGTACGAGCAGTACTTC,TRBV29-1,TRBD2,NA,11,TRBJ2-7
CAIWAGNSPLHF,TGTGCCATATGGGCCGGGAATTCACCCCTCCACTTT,TRBV10-3,NA,once,12,TRBJ1-6
CATSRANDRIYEQYF,TGTGCCACCAGCAGAGCGAACGACAGAATCTACGAGCAGTACTTC,TRBV15,NA,many,15,TRBJ2-7
CASSPWGAVSYEQYF,TGTGCCAGCAGCCCATGGGGGGCAGTATCCTACGAGCAGTACTTC,TRBV7-2,NA,few,15,TRBJ2-7
CATGLGAVNTEAFF,TGTGCCACCGGTCTCGGGGCAGTGAACACTGAAGCTTTCTTT,TRBV19,NA,NA,14,TRBJ1-1
CASSVDHGTGVYEQYF,TGTGCCAGCAGCGTAGATCACGGGACAGGGGTCTACGAGCAGTACTTC,TRBV9,TRBD1,NA,16,TRBJ2-7